These 5 T cell receptor beta chains originate from one sample sequenced in a study of cytomegalovirus exposure and HLA in healthy donors. The PCR employed 60 Vbeta primers together with 13 Jbeta primers. Repertoires were generated with immunoSEQ multiplex PCR, while TCRdb's copy carries only in-frame clones and drops some. The table lists 200,000 to 250,000 clones, 75% to 90% of them singletons. The specimen sequenced was PBMCs. Every receptor here comes from a woman aged 40 to 50 in good health and CMV-seronegative.

The chain has TRBV19 and TRBJ2-1, with 9 bases that match TRBD2. Germline assignment: CDR1 LNHDA and CDR2 SQIVND (reference sequence). The CDR3 is made up of 16 amino acids. J gave up 0 bases and V 7 bases, and 7 bases lay outside the gene matches. The CDR3 spells CASTLAGRSSYNEQFF. In DNA, the CDR3 is TGTGCCAGTACACTAGCGGGTAGGAGCTCCTACAATGAGCAGTTCTTC. Full variable domain (missing parts from reference TRBV19 and TRBJ2-1): DGGITQSPKYLFRKEGQNVTLSCEQNLNHDAMYWYRQDPGQGLRLIYYSQIVNDFQKGDIAEGYSVSREKKESFPLTVTSAQKNPTAFYLCASTLAGRSSYNEQFFGPGTRLTVL.

V usage is TRBV6-6 and J usage is TRBJ2-5; 7 bases map to TRBD2. Gene TRBJ2-7 matches the end of the DNA better, so the J call may be wrong. The CDR3 contains 16 residues. Germline V gives CDR1 MNHNY, CDR2 SVGAGI (reference sequence). CDR3 sequence (DNA): TGTGCCAGCAGTTACTTAGCGGGCCTCAGCTCCTACGAGCAGTACTTC. Its translation is CASSYLAGLSSYEQYF.

Note on this clone: Other DNA sequences within the sample encode an identical CDR3. The gene calls are TRBV5-1 and TRBJ1-5; 8 nucleotides line up with TRBD1. The ends lost 4 bases at V and 7 bases at J; junction bases unmatched: 13. The CDR3 has 16 amino acids. From germline, CDR1 is SGHRS and CDR2 YFSETQ. The DNA for the CDR3 is TGCGCCAGCAGCCTGGATGGCAGGGGGCAGGGACAGCCCCAGCATTTT. It specifies CASSLDGRGQGQPQHF.

The CDR3 bases are TGTGCCAGCTCACCCCCTAGCGGCTCCTACAATGAGCAGTTCTTC. This codes for CASSPPSGSYNEQFF. The chain combines TRBV18 with TRBJ2-1, with 7 bases lining up with TRBD2. The CDR3 length is 15 residues. The V gene's germline CDR1 is KGHSH and CDR2 LQKENI. The junction had 2 bases not matched to a gene; V was cut back by 3 bases and J by 0 bases. Full variable domain (missing parts from reference TRBV18 and TRBJ2-1): NAGVMQNPRHLVRRRGQEARLRCSPMKGHSHVYWYRQLPEEGLKFMVYLQKENIIDESGMPKERFSAEFPKEGPSILRIQQVVRGDSAAYFCASSPPSGSYNEQFFGPGTRLTVL.

The chain carries TRBV7-2 and TRBJ2-5; perhaps TRBD1 as D (6 bases). CDR1 and CDR2 from the germline V gene are SGHTA and FQGNSA. The CDR3 length is 16 residues. V was trimmed by 5 bases and J by 5 bases, leaving 21 bases between them. This CDR3 is CASSPSTRGGRETQYF. The CDR3 DNA reads TGTGCCAGCAGCCCCTCGACACGAGGGGGTAGGGAGACCCAGTACTTC.